This T cell receptor beta chain was found in a study of read filtering for tumor transcriptome and immune sequencing. Overall study results and limits: In IR-seq, single-read clonotypes were roughly 80% of clonotypes but around 3.2% of reads. Even smaller IR-seq throughput identified most shared clonotypes.

This clonotype was recorded at least ten times. Its antigen is currently unknown. The library was built from roughly 400 ng RNA with molecular barcoded adaptors for alpha/delta and beta/gamma chains. From the reads, TCRdb called clonotypes with MiXCR, one entry per CDR3 protein. The table has around 40,000 distinct CDR3 sequences, about 12% seen once. The CDR3 is made up of 14 amino acids. Germline V lookup: CDR1 SGHRS, CDR2 YFSETQ. Losses at the gene ends were 4 bases for V and 3 bases for J; bases not matched to a gene: 3. Sequencing input: a population of CD138-negative cells sorted from bone marrow. The V and J genes are TRBV5-1 and TRBJ1-4, with 7 bases matching TRBD1. The clonotype originates from a donor aged 40 or older with multiple myeloma. CDR3 region: CASSEGTANEKLFF. CDR3 DNA sequence: TGCGCCAGCAGCGAGGGGACAGCTAATGAAAAACTGTTTTTT.